These 30 T cell receptor beta chains were sequenced from one sample in a study of low-dose radiotherapy and immunotherapy resistance in tumors. First-strand cDNA used TRAV- and TRBV-specific primers, covering alpha and beta chains. The PCR that amplified TCRs ran for 20 cycles, relying on a constant-region primer and a V-primer adapter. In TCRdb, the reads were re-called with MiXCR into one record per CDR3 protein. The top ten clones hold 3.4% of a sample with 9,500 to 15,000 distinct CDR3 sequences, 76% of them seen once. These TCRs come from a human donor with advanced metastatic prostate, ovarian, gallbladder or colorectal cancer (not recorded which). This table probably holds off-target reads from a library built for another chain.

This clonotype came up once. This chain connects TRBV7-2 to TRBJ2-5; tentative D call: TRBD2 (7 bases). This CDR3 is 14 amino acids long. From germline, CDR1 is SGHTA and CDR2 FQGNSA. The V gene lost 6 bases and the J gene lost 4 bases, with 15 bases spanning the gap. CDR3 region: CASSHYREGETQYF. The CDR3, as DNA: TGTGCCAGCAGTCATTACAGGGAGGGAGAGACCCAGTACTTC.

The CDR3 spells CASSGYTREQFF. In nucleotides, the CDR3 is TGTGCCAGCAGCGGATATACAAGGGAGCAGTTCTTC. This sequence joins TRBV9 and TRBJ2-1; D unclear. The germline V and J ends were trimmed by 3 bases and 10 bases, with 11 bases remaining between them. This CDR3 spans 12 amino acids. Germline V gene data show CDR1 as SGDLS and CDR2 as YYNGEE.

This rearrangement joins TRBV29-1 to TRBJ2-3; 16 bases are a match to TRBD2. CDR1 and CDR2 (germline): SQVTM, ANQGSEA. The CDR3 runs to 15 residues. The J segment lost 6 bases and the V segment lost 6 bases, leaving 6 bases of the junction unmatched. CDR3 in amino acids: CSVGGLAGGSDTQYF. The DNA for the CDR3 is TGCAGCGTGGGGGGACTAGCGGGAGGGTCTGATACGCAGTATTTT.

This clonotype was seen a few times. The chain uses TRBV29-1 and TRBJ1-2, with TRBD1 matching over 8 bases. The ends lost 4 bases at V and 6 bases at J; junction bases unmatched: 16. The CDR3 totals 16 residues. CDR1 is SQVTM and CDR2 is ANQGSEA in the germline V gene. CDR3 region: CSVVHPGGQGSNGYTF. CDR3 in DNA: TGCAGCGTTGTTCACCCAGGGGGCCAGGGGTCGAATGGCTACACCTTC.

V and J are TRBV28 and TRBJ2-7, with TRBD1 matching 8 bases. Germline CDR1 MDHEN, CDR2 SYDVKM. J gave up 4 bases and V 7 bases, and 9 bases lay outside the gene matches. The CDR3 contains 14 residues. In DNA, the CDR3 is TGTGCCAGCACCCTGGACAGGGTGAATTACGAGCAGTACTTC. It specifies CASTLDRVNYEQYF.

V and J are TRBV29-1 and TRBJ2-1; 13 nucleotides line up with TRBD2. Per the germline V gene, CDR1 is SQVTM and CDR2 is ANQGSEA. The CDR3 loop spans 17 amino acids. Unmatched junction bases numbered 14, after V lost 4 bases and J lost 8 bases. CDR3 sequence reads: CSVGRSPTSGRVDEQFF. In nucleotides, the CDR3 is TGCAGCGTTGGGAGAAGCCCCACTAGCGGGAGGGTCGATGAGCAGTTCTTC.

The chain employs TRBV18 and TRBJ1-2, with 8 positions matching TRBD1. This CDR3 has 14 residues. The germline V gene has CDR1 KGHSH and CDR2 LQKENI. With 6 bases clipped from V and 5 bases from J, the junction kept 8 bases outside the gene matches. CDR3 DNA sequence: TGTGCCAGCTCTCGGCAGGGGGCAGGGTATGGCTACACCTTC. Encoded protein: CASSRQGAGYGYTF.

This chain connects TRBV28 to TRBJ2-5; 11 bases fit TRBD2. Germline loops: CDR1 MDHEN, CDR2 SYDVKM. With V trimmed by 7 bases and J by 1 base, 5 bases remained unmatched. The CDR3 length is 15 residues. The DNA for the CDR3 is TGTGCCAGCAAATCCGGGACTAGCGGCCAAGAGACCCAGTACTTC. It is translated as CASKSGTSGQETQYF.

This chain joins TRBV29-1 and TRBJ2-3; D not certain. Trimming removed 3 bases at V and 2 bases at J, with 9 bases between. The germline gives CDR1 SQVTM, CDR2 ANQGSEA. The CDR3 runs to 13 residues. The CDR3 loop is CSVEVSNTDTQYF. CDR3 nucleotide sequence: TGCAGCGTTGAGGTGTCTAACACAGATACGCAGTATTTT.

This chain's CDR3 is CASGPTGIGYTF. CDR3 sequence (DNA): TGTGCCAGCGGACCCACAGGGATCGGCTACACCTTC. J is TRBJ1-2 and V is TRBV25-1, with TRBD1 as a possible D gene (6 bases). V lost 8 bases to trimming and J lost 8 bases, with 15 bases between them. This CDR3 is 12 amino acids long. Germline V gives CDR1 MGHDK, CDR2 SYGVNS.

J is TRBJ2-3 and V is TRBV7-2, with a possible D match to TRBD1 (6 bases). Germline V CDR1 and CDR2: SGHTA, FQGNSA. Trimming pared 5 bases from V and 8 bases from J, leaving 11 bases between. The CDR3 totals 12 residues. CDR3 in amino acids: CASSHREPTQYF. In DNA form, the CDR3 reads TGTGCCAGCAGCCACAGGGAGCCTACGCAGTATTTT.

The V gene is TRBV25-1, the J gene TRBJ2-3; D not certain. This CDR3 is 15 amino acids long. CDR1 is MGHDK and CDR2 is SYGVNS in the germline V gene. Deletions cut 1 base from V and 0 bases from J, with 8 bases between. CDR3 DNA sequence: TGTGCCAGCAGTGAATCAATGACTAGCACAGATACGCAGTATTTT. It yields the protein CASSESMTSTDTQYF. The variable domain in full, completed from reference TRBV25-1 and TRBJ2-3, reads EADIYQTPRYLVIGTGKKITLECSQTMGHDKMYWYQQDPGMELHLIHYSYGVNSTEKGDLSSESTVSRIRTEHFPLTLESARPSHTSQYLCASSESMTSTDTQYFGPGTRLTVL.

CDR3 protein: CASSLRQGGDIQYF. The CDR3 DNA sequence: TGTGCCAGCAGCTTGCGTCAGGGAGGGGACATTCAGTACTTC. The V and J genes are TRBV5-6 and TRBJ2-4, with 7 positions matching TRBD2. V dropped 1 base and J dropped 8; count of bases not matched to a gene: 6. CDR1 and CDR2 (germline): SGHDT, YYEEEE. This CDR3 contains 14 residues.

This clonotype was counted between two and nine times. DNA of the CDR3: TGTGCCAGCAGCCAAGACGGAGCGGTCCAAGAGACCCAGTACTTC. Amino acids: CASSQDGAVQETQYF. The chain joins TRBV4-2 to TRBJ2-5; weak D call: TRBD2 (5 bases). The CDR3 loop spans 15 amino acids. V was shortened by 0 bases and J by 1 base, with 9 bases between the two germline ends. Germline-derived CDR1 and CDR2 are LGHNA and YNFKEQ.

V and J are TRBV7-2 and TRBJ2-2; D ambiguous. Trimming removed 4 bases from V and 3 bases from J, with 6 bases in between. In germline, CDR1 is SGHTA, CDR2 FQGNSA. The CDR3 runs 13 residues. The CDR3 sequence: CASSSRDTGELFF. CDR3 coding DNA: TGTGCCAGCAGCTCCAGAGACACCGGGGAGCTGTTTTTT.

This sequence joins TRBV28 and TRBJ2-7, with 7 bases identical to TRBD2. The J segment lost 1 base and the V segment lost 6 bases, leaving 6 bases of the junction unmatched. Germline V gene sequence: CDR1 MDHEN, CDR2 SYDVKM. CDR3 length equals 14 residues. Written as DNA, the CDR3 is TGTGCCAGCAGCCCGGCGGGAGTGTCCTACGAGCAGTACTTC. It translates to CASSPAGVSYEQYF. Using reference TRBV28 and TRBJ2-7 for the parts outside the CDR3, the full variable domain is DVKVTQSSRYLVKRTGEKVFLECVQDMDHENMFWYRQDPGLGLRLIYFSYDVKMKEKGDIPEGYSVSREKKERFSLILESASTNQTSMYLCASSPAGVSYEQYFGPGTRLTVT.

The chain joins TRBV10-3 to TRBJ2-5; TRBD1 aligns across 7 bases. The J segment lost 2 bases and the V segment lost 0 bases, leaving 12 bases of the junction unmatched. Germline-derived CDR1 and CDR2 are ENHRY and SYGVKD. This CDR3 contains 18 residues. The CDR3 sequence: CAISESRVGTEAQETQYF. The CDR3 coding sequence is TGTGCCATCAGTGAGTCGAGGGTGGGGACAGAAGCGCAAGAGACCCAGTACTTC.

The chain uses TRBV7-8 and TRBJ2-7, with TRBD1 identical over 8 bases. J lost 2 bases, V lost 5 bases, and 5 bases had no gene match. Germline V gene data show CDR1 as SGHVS and CDR2 as FQNEAQ. The CDR3 contains 14 residues. The CDR3 region is CASSRGQGAYEQYF. As DNA, the CDR3 is TGTGCCAGCAGCCGTGGACAGGGAGCCTACGAGCAGTACTTC.

This clonotype has a handful of counts. The rearrangement links TRBV7-2 to TRBJ2-1, with D perhaps matching TRBD1 (6 bases). This CDR3 is built from 15 residues. The germline gives CDR1 SGHTA, CDR2 FQGNSA. V dropped 1 base and J dropped 10 bases, with 17 bases sitting between them. CDR3 loop: CASSLGQGGIREQFF. CDR3 in DNA: TGTGCCAGCAGCTTAGGGCAAGGGGGAATACGGGAGCAGTTCTTC.

The chain has TRBV6-5 and TRBJ2-1, with D possibly being TRBD2 (5 bases). Germline loops: CDR1 MNHEY, CDR2 SVGAGI. With 6 bases removed from V and 10 bases from J, the gap between germline ends came to 13 bases. The CDR3 has 12 residues. This CDR3 reads CASSTLVGEQFF. The CDR3, as DNA: TGTGCCAGCAGCACACTAGTGGGGGAGCAGTTCTTC.

This clonotype was found a few times. The chain carries TRBV12-3 or TRBV12-4 and TRBJ2-7; D unclear. Trimming took off 6 bases at V and 0 bases at J, with 12 bases between the two ends. The CDR3 extends over 14 amino acids. CDR3 sequence reads: CASRRALSSYEQYF. The DNA of the CDR3 is TGTGCCAGCAGACGGGCGTTAAGCTCCTACGAGCAGTACTTC.

The chain recombines TRBV28 with TRBJ2-3; 13 positions agree with TRBD2. This CDR3 is 16 amino acids long. The germline gives CDR1 MDHEN, CDR2 SYDVKM. V was pared by 10 bases and J by 0 bases, with 7 bases of the junction left unmatched. Written as DNA, the CDR3 is TGTGCCATCATGGGACTAGCGGGGACTAGCACAGATACGCAGTATTTT. Translation gives CAIMGLAGTSTDTQYF.

The chain is built from TRBV19 and TRBJ2-2; TRBD2 is a possible D gene (6 bases). CDR1 LNHDA and CDR2 SQIVND come from the germline V gene (reference sequence). The V gene lost 6 bases and the J gene lost 5 bases, with 16 bases spanning the gap. The CDR3 runs 15 residues. The CDR3 coding sequence is TGTGCCAGTAGGATTAGCGGCCGCCAAACCGGGGAGCTGTTTTTT. Amino acids: CASRISGRQTGELFF.

The J gene is TRBJ2-3, the V gene TRBV27; TRBD1 matches 7 bases. From germline, CDR1 is MNHEY and CDR2 SMNVEV (reference sequence). This CDR3 region has 14 residues. With V trimmed by 6 bases and J by 4 bases, 7 bases remained unmatched. The CDR3 is CASSPTGSPDTQYF. The DNA of the CDR3 is TGTGCCAGCAGCCCGACAGGGTCCCCAGATACGCAGTATTTT.

The gene calls are TRBV2 and TRBJ2-3; 13 nucleotides line up with TRBD2. The CDR3 has 19 residues. CDR1 is SNHLY and CDR2 is FYNNEI in the germline V gene. The V and J ends lost 0 bases and 2 bases, in that order; junction bases with no gene match: 8. The CDR3 sequence: CASSEAPGTSGVHTDTQYF. DNA of the CDR3: TGTGCCAGCAGTGAAGCGCCCGGGACTAGCGGGGTCCACACAGATACGCAGTATTTT.

The gene calls are TRBV28 and TRBJ2-2, with 10 nucleotides matching TRBD1. This CDR3 is 14 amino acids long. V shed 7 bases, J shed 6 bases, and the junction held 5 bases outside the gene matches. Germline assignment: CDR1 MDHEN and CDR2 SYDVKM. CDR3 sequence reads: CASKWTGGSGELFF. The CDR3 DNA reads TGTGCCAGCAAATGGACAGGGGGTTCCGGGGAGCTGTTTTTT. The entire variable domain, with the rest obtained from reference TRBV28 and TRBJ2-2, is as follows: DVKVTQSSRYLVKRTGEKVFLECVQDMDHENMFWYRQDPGLGLRLIYFSYDVKMKEKGDIPEGYSVSREKKERFSLILESASTNQTSMYLCASKWTGGSGELFFGEGSRLTVL.

The sample holds one count of this clonotype. The rearrangement links TRBV20-1 to TRBJ2-1, with 7 bases aligning to TRBD2. There are 13 residues in the CDR3. Unmatched junction bases numbered 5, after V lost 0 bases and J lost 9 bases. Germline V lookup: CDR1 DFQATT, CDR2 SNEGSKA (reference sequence). CDR3 region: CSARDRAGTEQFF. CDR3 DNA: TGCAGTGCTAGAGATCGAGCGGGAACTGAGCAGTTCTTC.

The chain combines TRBV6-1 with TRBJ1-2, with D perhaps matching TRBD1 (5 bases). The CDR3 has 14 residues. The V and J ends lost 5 bases and 4 bases respectively, with 14 bases between them. Germline CDR1 reads MNHNS; CDR2 reads SASEGT. CDR3 sequence (DNA): TGTGCCAGCAGTCCCGGGACGGGATTCTATGGCTACACCTTC. Translated: CASSPGTGFYGYTF.

CDR3 amino acids: CASRAGAGELFF. The CDR3 DNA sequence: TGCGCCAGCCGAGCGGGCGCCGGGGAGCTGTTTTTT. The chain carries TRBV4-1 and TRBJ2-2; tentative D call: TRBD2 (6 bases). Per germline, CDR1 MGHRA and CDR2 YSYEKL. The CDR3 extends over 12 amino acids. V lost 8 bases and J 6 bases, leaving 10 bases between the germline ends.

This clonotype was observed a few times. V is TRBV10-3 and J is TRBJ2-7; the match to TRBD1 covers 8 bases. The germline V gene has CDR1 ENHRY and CDR2 SYGVKD. Trimming removed 6 bases from V and 5 bases from J; junction bases left unmatched: 6. CDR3 size: 13 residues. The CDR3 sequence is CAIRTGAGDEQYF. CDR3 DNA: TGTGCCATCAGGACAGGGGCTGGGGACGAGCAGTACTTC.